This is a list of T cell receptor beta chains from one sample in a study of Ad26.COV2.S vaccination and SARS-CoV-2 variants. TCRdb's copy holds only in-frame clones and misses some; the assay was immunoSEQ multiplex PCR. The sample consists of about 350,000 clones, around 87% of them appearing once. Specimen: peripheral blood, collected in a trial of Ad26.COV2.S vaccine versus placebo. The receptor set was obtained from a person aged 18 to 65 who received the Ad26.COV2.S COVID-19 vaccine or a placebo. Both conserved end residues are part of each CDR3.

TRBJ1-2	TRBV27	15	CASSLSWQGGYGYTF
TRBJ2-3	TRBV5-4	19	CASSRPTGATTTDTDTQYF
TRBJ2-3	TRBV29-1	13	CSAFPRLQDTQYF
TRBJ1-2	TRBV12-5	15	CASALGGVNRDGYTF
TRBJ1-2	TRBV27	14	CASSFSRDPYGYTF
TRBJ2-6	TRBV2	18	CASSTGQGALSGANVLTF
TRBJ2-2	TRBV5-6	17	CASSLVSLGHYTGELFF
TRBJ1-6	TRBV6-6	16	CASSYPPDRGNSPLHF
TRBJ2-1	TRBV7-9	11	CSEAGDYEQFF
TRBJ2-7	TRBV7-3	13	CASSLTAAYEQYF
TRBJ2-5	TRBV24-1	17	CATSGGWASLYQETQYF
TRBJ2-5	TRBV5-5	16	CASSQQGGAFQETQYF
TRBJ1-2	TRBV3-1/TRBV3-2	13	CASSPGQGGGYTF
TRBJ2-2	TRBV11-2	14	CASSWGRNTGELFF
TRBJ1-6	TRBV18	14	CASSVGALNSPLHF
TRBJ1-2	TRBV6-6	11	CASSAGSGYTF
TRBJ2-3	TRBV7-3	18	CASSLITSGGAGTDTQYF
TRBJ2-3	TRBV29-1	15	CSVRPPSGYTDTQYF
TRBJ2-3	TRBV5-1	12	CASSLIADTQYF
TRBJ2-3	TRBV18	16	CASSTTRTSETDTQYF
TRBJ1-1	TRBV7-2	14	CASSYRTANTEAFF
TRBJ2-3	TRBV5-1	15	CASSLGGRGTDTQYF
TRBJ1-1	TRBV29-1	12	CSVEIRGGEAFF
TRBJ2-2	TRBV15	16	CATSRAGQGTSGELFF
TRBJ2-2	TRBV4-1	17	CASSLRQGLAGTGELFF
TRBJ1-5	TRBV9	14	CASSVGDRSQPQHF
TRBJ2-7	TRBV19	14	CASSMMSDSYEQYF
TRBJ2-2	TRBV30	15	CAWRPGTAFAGELFF
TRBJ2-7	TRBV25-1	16	CASSTSLTGGTYEQYF
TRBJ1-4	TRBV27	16	CASRGQGAGTNEKLFF
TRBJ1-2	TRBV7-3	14	CASSPDGYFYGYTF
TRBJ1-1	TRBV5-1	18	CASSLRGLTGTPNTEAFF
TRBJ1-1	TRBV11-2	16	CASSLAPVIGGTEAFF
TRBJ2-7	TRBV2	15	CASSGRGLSGDEQYF
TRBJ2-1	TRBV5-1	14	CASSRLTQYNEQFF
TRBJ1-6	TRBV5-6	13	CASRTGDNSPLHF
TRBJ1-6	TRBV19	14	CASATGVYNSPLHF
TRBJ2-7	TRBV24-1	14	CATTLDSSEHEQYF
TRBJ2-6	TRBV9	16	CASSVGVGAGANVLTF
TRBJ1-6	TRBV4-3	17	CASSRTGTGTPRSPLHF
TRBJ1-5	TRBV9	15	CASSVNSLLNQPQHF
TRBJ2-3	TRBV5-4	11	CASSLVDTQYF
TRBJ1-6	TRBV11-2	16	CASSLVKGWEESPLHF
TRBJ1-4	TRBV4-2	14	CASSLVGGNEKLFF
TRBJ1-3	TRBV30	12	CAWTGAGNTIYF
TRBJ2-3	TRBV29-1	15	CSVIRQPASTDTQYF
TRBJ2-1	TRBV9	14	CASSAGTGDNEQFF
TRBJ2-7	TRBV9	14	CASSVDGRGYEQYF
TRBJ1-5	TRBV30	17	CAWSVRAGGYMGQPQHF
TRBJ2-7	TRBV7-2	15	CASSLEGPPSYEQYF
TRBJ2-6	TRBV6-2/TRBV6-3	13	CASSYKGANVLTF
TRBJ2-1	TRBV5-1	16	CASSLVIQASGNEQFF
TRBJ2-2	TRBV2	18	CASSEANSGYTNTGELFF
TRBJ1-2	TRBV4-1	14	CASSRPDRGLSYTF
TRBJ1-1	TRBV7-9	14	CASSLIGSNTEAFF
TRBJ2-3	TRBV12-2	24	CASRLRVTRRGVGDRTTSTDTQYF
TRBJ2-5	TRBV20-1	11	CSAQDQETQYF
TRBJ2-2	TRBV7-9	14	CASSLAVGEVQLFF
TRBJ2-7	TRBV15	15	CATSRIGQGWYEQYF